This TCR beta chain was sequenced during a study of blood T cell repertoires in COVID-19. As for the study in general: COVID-19 samples from acute and convalescent phases originated in the United States, Italy and Spain. The cDNA or gDNA used as material had been derived from T cells, B-cell-depleted T cells, or PBMCs.

The CDR3 totals 14 residues. Germline lookup yields CDR1 LNHNV and CDR2 YYDKDF (reference sequence). Trimming removed 0 bases from V and 3 bases from J, with 8 bases in between. As handled by the study authors: Estimation of nucleated cell counts was performed using reference gene primer amplification. This table comes from immunoSEQ multiplex PCR, and its TCRdb copy is limited to in-frame clones, with some not included. V, J and clone size are those of that table, while D and trimming were read from the DNA. This table holds tens of thousands of clones, around 83% found once. The sequencing input was peripheral blood. V usage is TRBV15 and J usage is TRBJ1-1; possibly TRBD1 for D (5 bases). The sequence was collected from a human donor in a cohort sampled during active COVID-19. In nucleotides, the CDR3 is TGTGCCACCAGCAGAGACCGACAGCACACTGAAGCTTTCTTT. This gives the protein CATSRDRQHTEAFF.